This passage covers 20 T cell receptor beta chains from one sample sequenced in a study of sequential checkpoint blockade in melanoma (dated by TCRdb to about 2019). Library creation used the immunoSEQ multiplex PCR assay. TCRdb re-hosts the immuneACCESS table, in-frame sequences only. Its copies lack some clones; in the studies checked, an unresolved V gene accounts for under half of them, and the cause for the rest is not known. The sample includes about 13,000 clones, with roughly a fifth observed a single time. The ten biggest clones cover 5% to 7.5% of the sample. The sample's treatment or condition label, in plain terms: randomized to nivolumab then ipilimumab (arm A) or the reverse (arm B). The sequencing used tumor tissue (inferred from file names), collected from a patient given nivolumab and ipilimumab in sequence. The receptors were sampled from a human donor with melanoma.

The chain employs TRBV23-1 and TRBJ2-1, with 8 bases identical to TRBD1. TRBV23-1 is known as an ORF, though its function is uncertain. This CDR3 contains 15 residues. With 6 bases clipped from V and 5 bases from J, the junction kept 9 bases outside the gene matches. Here the CDR3 DNA reads TGCGCCAGCAGCTTGACAGGGGCGCGGAACAATGAGCAGTTCTTC. Translation gives CASSLTGARNNEQFF.

The chain employs TRBV18 and TRBJ2-2, with a possible D match to TRBD1 (6 bases). Trimming stripped 3 bases from V and 6 bases from J, with 11 bases between. The CDR3 consists of 14 residues. Germline V lookup: CDR1 KGHSH, CDR2 LQKENI. CDR3 sequence (DNA): TGTGCCAGCTCACCTTGGACAGAGGCCGGGGAGCTGTTTTTT. Protein: CASSPWTEAGELFF.

V and J are TRBV14 and TRBJ1-1; TRBD1 is a possible D gene (5 bases). In germline, CDR1 is SGHDN, CDR2 FVKESK. V was pared by 0 bases and J by 6 bases, with 5 bases between. The CDR3 totals 12 residues. The CDR3 DNA reads as TGTGCCAGCAGCCAAGAGGGGGCTGAAGCTTTCTTT. This sequence encodes CASSQEGAEAFF.

This clone appeared a few times. This chain uses TRBV28 with TRBJ2-7; 10 bases line up with TRBD1. Unmatched junction bases numbered 6, after V lost 6 bases and J lost 4 bases. This CDR3 comprises 14 residues. Per germline, CDR1 MDHEN and CDR2 SYDVKM. The CDR3 DNA sequence: TGTGCCAGCAGGGGGGGACAGGGGATTTACGAGCAGTACTTC. It translates to CASRGGQGIYEQYF.

This clone was seen a few times. This sequence joins TRBV11-3 and TRBJ2-1; TRBD2 matches 12 bases. Trimming cost V 6 bases and J 6 bases; bases outside gene matches: 12. This CDR3 is 17 amino acids long. Germline assignment: CDR1 SGHNT and CDR2 YENEEA. CDR3 nucleotide sequence: TGTGCCAGCAGTTTCCCGACTAGCGGGGGCCCTTTCAATGAGCAGTTCTTC. This gives the protein CASSFPTSGGPFNEQFF.

This clone is classed as medium-sized (0.01 to 0.1%). CDR3 amino acids: CASSQGTAGNTIYF. DNA of the CDR3: TGCGCCAGCAGCCAGGGGACGGCTGGAAACACCATATATTTT. V is TRBV10-2 and J is TRBJ1-3, with D possibly TRBD1 on 6 matching bases. V lost 6 bases, J lost 2 bases, and 11 bases lay in between. CDR3 length equals 14 residues. Per germline, CDR1 WSHSY and CDR2 SAAADI.

There are a few counts of this clone. This chain links TRBV6-8 with TRBJ2-7; D remains ambiguous. Deletions cut 5 bases from V and 2 bases from J, with 10 bases between. Germline V gene data show CDR1 as MNHGY and CDR2 as SAAAGT. The CDR3 consists of 13 residues. The CDR3 here is CASSIQETYEQYF. CDR3 nucleotides: TGTGCCAGCAGTATTCAGGAGACCTACGAGCAGTACTTC.

A few counts support this clone. The chain uses TRBV6-8 and TRBJ1-1; 10 bases map to TRBD1. CDR1 and CDR2 from the germline V gene are MNHGY and SAAAGT. CDR3 size: 17 residues. V was pared by 6 bases and J by 5 bases, with 15 bases of the junction left unmatched. The DNA for the CDR3 is TGTGCCAGCAGACCCTCTGGGACAGGGGCAATTCGGACTGAAGCTTTCTTT. It translates to CASRPSGTGAIRTEAFF.

This clone has just one count. The chain uses TRBV28 and TRBJ1-4, with D tentatively TRBD1 (6 bases). CDR1 and CDR2 (germline): MDHEN, SYDVKM. This CDR3 is 13 amino acids long. Trimming took off 9 bases at V and 3 bases at J, with 11 bases between the two ends. The CDR3, as DNA: TGTGCCAGTCAGGGGCCTTCTAATGAAAAACTGTTTTTT. Translating gives CASQGPSNEKLFF.

The sample holds a few counts of this clone. The V and J genes are TRBV12-5 and TRBJ1-5; 10 bases map to TRBD1. Germline V lookup: CDR1 LGHNT, CDR2 FRNRAP. The CDR3 has 15 residues. The CDR3 DNA sequence: TGTGCCAGCCTTGACAGGGGGCAGCGCAATCAGCCCCAGCATTTT. The encoded protein is CASLDRGQRNQPQHF.

This clone was observed a few times. The chain couples TRBV6-8 to TRBJ1-2, with unresolved D. Germline CDR1 and CDR2: MNHGY and SAAAGT. The CDR3 is made up of 12 amino acids. Deletions cut 7 bases from V and 6 bases from J, with 12 bases between. The CDR3 DNA follows: TGTGCCAGCAAGGACCAGATAGATGGCTACACCTTC. Translation: CASKDQIDGYTF.

This clone rates as medium-sized (0.01 to 0.1%). V usage is TRBV29-1 and J usage is TRBJ2-2; tentatively, D is TRBD1 or TRBD2 (5 bases each). The germline V and J ends were trimmed by 3 bases and 5 bases, with 7 bases remaining between them. Germline CDR1 and CDR2: SQVTM and ANQGSEA. The CDR3 covers 12 residues. The DNA for the CDR3 is TGCAGCGTTGACTGGGGGACCGGGGAGCTGTTTTTT. This codes for CSVDWGTGELFF.

This clone was found a few times. The rearrangement uses TRBV18 and TRBJ1-4; possible D gene TRBD1, 5 bases. Germline V CDR1 and CDR2: KGHSH, LQKENI. V was pared by 1 base and J by 6 bases, with 6 bases between. The length of the CDR3 is 13 residues. CDR3 sequence (DNA): TGTGCCAGCTCACCACGGGGGGATGAAAAACTGTTTTTT. This sequence encodes CASSPRGDEKLFF.

This clone turned up a few times. This chain connects TRBV30 to TRBJ2-3; D gene uncertain. This CDR3 comprises 11 residues. CDR1 and CDR2 (germline): GTSNPN, SVGIG (reference sequence). The V end was cut by 2 bases, the J end by 3 bases, with 3 bases between. The DNA for the CDR3 is TGTGCCTGGAGTACGACAGATACGCAGTATTTT. Its translation: CAWSTTDTQYF.

The chain joins TRBV6-8 to TRBJ1-2; 7 bases are a match to TRBD1. CDR3 size: 14 residues. CDR1 is MNHGY, CDR2 SAAAGT, per germline. With V trimmed by 7 bases and J by 2 bases, 7 bases remained unmatched. Here the CDR3 reads CASTPDRTNYGYTF. For the CDR3, the DNA is TGTGCCAGCACTCCGGACAGGACAAACTATGGCTACACCTTC.

This clone was picked up a small number of times. This chain connects TRBV6-8 to TRBJ1-3; TRBD1 is a possible D gene (5 bases). Germline CDR1 is MNHGY and CDR2 is SAAAGT. V dropped 10 bases and J dropped 1 base, with 17 bases sitting between them. The CDR3 has 15 residues. The DNA for the CDR3 is TGTGCCATCACTCCAGCGGGGGAGTCTGGAAACACCATATATTTT. Translation gives CAITPAGESGNTIYF.

This sequence joins TRBV19 and TRBJ2-2; 9 bases agree with TRBD1. Germline loops: CDR1 LNHDA, CDR2 SQIVND (reference sequence). The ends lost 7 bases at V and 6 bases at J; junction bases unmatched: 6. This CDR3 has 14 residues. The CDR3, as DNA: TGTGCCAGTAATGAGACAGGGGGTCCCGGGGAGCTGTTTTTT. Translation: CASNETGGPGELFF.

This clone was detected a few times. V gene TRBV6-8 combines with J gene TRBJ2-7; D remains ambiguous. CDR1 MNHGY and CDR2 SAAAGT come from the germline V gene. Trimming removed 5 bases from V and 0 bases from J, with 8 bases in between. This CDR3 is built from 13 residues. CDR3: CASSGTGSYEQYF. CDR3 nucleotide sequence: TGTGCCAGCAGTGGAACCGGCTCCTACGAGCAGTACTTC.

The gene calls are TRBV5-1 and TRBJ1-1, with 8 bases identical to TRBD1. V lost 5 bases, J lost 4 bases, and 13 bases stayed unmatched. CDR3 length equals 16 residues. The V gene's germline CDR1 is SGHRS and CDR2 YFSETQ. The CDR3 protein is CASSKDRGRGLTEAFF. CDR3 nucleotide sequence: TGCGCCAGCAGTAAAGACAGGGGCCGGGGACTCACTGAAGCTTTCTTT.

The chain recombines TRBV6-8 with TRBJ1-4, with D unresolved. V was trimmed by 5 bases and J by 7 bases, leaving 11 bases between them. The CDR3 is made up of 13 amino acids. Germline CDR1 MNHGY, CDR2 SAAAGT. The CDR3 loop reads CASSDQATEKLFF. CDR3 sequence (DNA): TGTGCCAGCAGTGACCAGGCCACTGAAAAACTGTTTTTT.